This T cell receptor beta chain was recovered during a study of shared clonotypes between healthy human individuals. The V gene lost 0 bases and the J gene lost 0 bases, with 12 bases spanning the gap. Germline V gene lookup returns CDR1 SGHKS and CDR2 YYEKEE (reference sequence). The CDR3 extends over 16 amino acids. Caucasian adults residing in Nashville, Tennessee made up all the donors. Every subset had its genomic DNA shared out evenly among several immunoSEQ plates. Unsorted PBMC replicate PCRs used 300 ng DNA, 25,000 to 30,000 T cell genomes. Profiled with immunoSEQ multiplex PCR; TCRdb holds only in-frame clones, not every one. The repertoire holds 470,000 or so clones, with 81% as singletons. Study-wide results and caveats: Blood was the sole source, and tissue repertoires probably differ.

This clone appeared once. What it recognizes is unknown. J is TRBJ1-1 and V is TRBV5-5; TRBD1 is a possible D gene (6 bases). Sequencing input: PBMCs. The sequence came from a woman aged 40 to 50 in good health. Some clones in this sample may be carry-over from other donors' samples. This CDR3 reads CASSLGTVELNTEAFF. The DNA for the CDR3 is TGTGCCAGCAGCTTGGGGACAGTGGAGTTGAACACTGAAGCTTTCTTT.